These T cell receptor beta chains were read from a single sample in a study of T cells in Graves' hyperthyroidism and ophthalmopathy. TCRdb reprocessed the multiplex PCR reads via MiXCR and lists one record per CDR3 protein. The table shows over 700,000 distinct CDR3 sequences, with approximately 36% occurring only once. Specimen: blood. These receptors were taken from a woman aged 40 to 50 with Graves' hyperthyroidism. The conserved cysteine and the conserved F or W are not part of the CDR3 here. D genes are given only for firm matches.

len,d_gene,v_gene,j_gene,CDR3aa
13,-,TRBV19,TRBJ1-1,ASSIGRGLGTEAF
11,-,TRBV5-6,TRBJ1-1,ASSLGPKDEAF
10,TRBD1,TRBV19,TRBJ1-1,ASRTGGSYAF
14,-,TRBV20-1,TRBJ2-2,SARDPGGRGTGELF
13,-,TRBV7-2,TRBJ1-5,ASSPGTLFGQPQH
9,TRBD1,TRBV12-3/TRBV12-4,TRBJ2-7,ASSRQGEQY
12,-,TRBV4-3,TRBJ1-1,ASSPQRASTEAF
12,-,TRBV7-8,TRBJ1-2,ASSARSENYGYT
13,TRBD1,TRBV10-2,TRBJ2-5,ASSEGTGGAETQY
12,-,TRBV10-3,TRBJ2-7,AISERGLEVEQY
13,-,TRBV7-4,TRBJ1-1,ASSLRARMNTEAF
12,-,TRBV19,TRBJ1-5,ASSMSGANQPQH
13,-,TRBV12-3/TRBV12-4,TRBJ1-2,ASSSPGRINYGYT
16,TRBD1,TRBV7-6,TRBJ1-2,ASSRFRDRVYFLYGYT
10,-,TRBV19,TRBJ1-1,ASSISPTEAF
14,TRBD2,TRBV6-5,TRBJ2-5,ASMAGGTDHQETQY